The 18 T cell receptor beta chains below all came from one sample that was sequenced in a study of identical twins. TCRdb independently ran MiXCR on the 5' RACE reads; one entry per CDR3 protein. The sample lists roughly 1,500,000 distinct CDR3 sequences, about 30% occurring once. The specimen was cord blood. Receptors were obtained from a newborn girl in good health.

About this clonotype: A much larger clone is a single base away; this may be a read error. This rearrangement joins TRBV4-2 to TRBJ2-4; 11 bases are a match to TRBD2. J lost 13 bases, V lost 0 bases, and 8 bases had no gene match. CDR1 is LGHNA and CDR2 is YNFKEQ in the germline V gene. The CDR3 has 15 amino acids. CDR3 protein: CASSQDLAGGYGQYF. The CDR3 coding sequence is TGTGCCAGCAGCCAAGATCTAGCGGGAGGCTACGGGCAGTACTTC.

This clonotype was counted many times. The chain links TRBV10-3 to TRBJ2-5, with 7 bases that match TRBD2. CDR3 length: 15 amino acids. J lost 1 base, V lost 2 bases, and 4 bases had no gene match. Germline V lookup: CDR1 ENHRY, CDR2 SYGVKD. The chain's CDR3 is CAISEPRLAQETQYF. The CDR3 DNA sequence: TGTGCCATCAGTGAGCCGAGACTAGCCCAAGAGACCCAGTACTTC.

This clonotype was seen many times. The V gene is TRBV29-1, the J gene TRBJ2-1, with no clear D. The V and J ends lost 0 bases and 3 bases respectively, with 12 bases between them. The CDR3 is 15 amino acids. Germline V gene sequence: CDR1 SQVTM, CDR2 ANQGSEA. The CDR3 protein is CSVEDGPSDYNEQFF. CDR3 nucleotides: TGCAGCGTTGAAGATGGCCCCTCGGACTACAATGAGCAGTTCTTC.

There are a few counts of this clonotype. The V gene is TRBV20-1, the J gene TRBJ1-2; no definite D call. V was clipped by 5 bases and J by 5 bases, with 9 bases between them. The V gene's germline CDR1 is DFQATT and CDR2 SNEGSKA (reference sequence). The CDR3 sequence is 11 residues long. The CDR3 region has the DNA TGCAGTGCTGCACCCCAATATGGCTACACCTTC. Encoded protein: CSAAPQYGYTF.

The chain recombines TRBV18 with TRBJ2-3; 9 bases agree with TRBD2. The CDR3 sequence is 16 residues long. Germline CDR1 and CDR2: KGHSH and LQKENI. V trimming: 0 bases; J trimming: 1 base; junction bases outside the gene matches: 2. The CDR3: CASSPPWTSGTDTQYF. CDR3 DNA sequence: TGTGCCAGCTCACCACCGTGGACTAGCGGCACAGATACGCAGTATTTT.

This sequence joins TRBV12-3 or TRBV12-4 and TRBJ2-1; TRBD2 might be the D (5 bases). Trimming shortened V by 3 bases and J by 8 bases, and 11 bases separated the two germline ends. There are 13 residues in the CDR3. CDR3 DNA sequence: TGTGCCAGCAGTTTCCCGGGATCGGATGAGCAGTTCTTC. Residues: CASSFPGSDEQFF.

The V and J genes are TRBV20-1 and TRBJ2-3; 7 bases are shared with TRBD1. Germline CDR1 DFQATT, CDR2 SNEGSKA (reference sequence). The CDR3 is 14 residues long. V gave up 6 bases and J gave up 0 bases; unmatched junction bases: 6. For the CDR3, the DNA is TGCAGTGCAAGACAGGGTTGGAGCACAGATACGCAGTATTTT. Translating gives CSARQGWSTDTQYF.

This clonotype was picked up many times. This chain links TRBV10-3 with TRBJ2-1; 9 nucleotides align to TRBD1. The CDR3 is made up of 16 amino acids. Per the germline V gene, CDR1 is ENHRY and CDR2 is SYGVKD. V was clipped by 2 bases and J by 4 bases; unmatched bases: 6. The CDR3 nucleotides are TGTGCCATCAGTGAGGCCAAGACAGGGGGATACAATGAGCAGTTCTTC. Translating it yields CAISEAKTGGYNEQFF.

This clonotype was seen more than once but under ten times. V usage is TRBV6-4 and J usage is TRBJ2-3; D gene ambiguous. The CDR3 covers 13 residues. From germline, CDR1 is MRHNA and CDR2 SNTAGT. The V end was cut by 5 bases, the J end by 2 bases, with 8 bases between. The CDR3 coding sequence is TGTGCCAGCAGTTACCCTTTCACAGATACGCAGTATTTT. The encoded protein is CASSYPFTDTQYF.

This clonotype was observed a few times. V and J are TRBV20-1 and TRBJ2-7, with 7 bases identical to TRBD1. Per the germline V gene, CDR1 is DFQATT and CDR2 is SNEGSKA (reference sequence). This CDR3 is built from 14 residues. V was pared by 5 bases and J by 0 bases, with 7 bases of the junction left unmatched. For the CDR3, the DNA is TGCAGTGCTTTAAACAGGGGCGGCTCCTACGAGCAGTACTTC. It encodes CSALNRGGSYEQYF.

The chain combines TRBV7-2 with TRBJ2-7, with 13 bases lining up with TRBD2. Germline CDR1 SGHTA, CDR2 FQGNSA. The CDR3 is made up of 16 amino acids. J lost 2 bases, V lost 4 bases, and 5 bases had no gene match. The chain's CDR3 is CASSYRLAGGAYEQYF. DNA for the CDR3: TGTGCCAGCAGCTACCGACTAGCGGGAGGTGCCTACGAGCAGTACTTC.

The gene calls are TRBV20-1 and TRBJ2-1; the match to TRBD2 covers 11 bases. V shed 6 bases and J 5 bases; nucleotides not matched to a gene: 6. The germline V gene encodes CDR1 DFQATT and CDR2 SNEGSKA (reference sequence). This CDR3 is 14 amino acids long. The CDR3: CSAKRLAGHNEQFF. The CDR3 DNA follows: TGCAGTGCGAAACGACTAGCGGGGCACAATGAGCAGTTCTTC.

The V and J genes are TRBV4-2 and TRBJ2-3, with D tentatively TRBD1 (5 bases). This CDR3 comprises 19 residues. V gave up 1 base and J gave up 5 bases, with 25 bases separating them. The germline gives CDR1 LGHNA, CDR2 YNFKEQ. The CDR3 loop is CASSQVMVGLGPRGDTQYF. The CDR3 coding sequence is TGTGCCAGCAGCCAAGTAATGGTCGGGCTCGGACCTAGGGGAGATACGCAGTATTTT.

The chain has TRBV29-1 and TRBJ2-3; 8 nucleotides match TRBD2. The CDR3 is made up of 13 amino acids. V dropped 4 bases and J dropped 2; count of bases not matched to a gene: 2. Germline CDR1 and CDR2: SQVTM and ANQGSEA. The CDR3 here is CSVVRGATDTQYF. CDR3 DNA: TGCAGCGTTGTGCGGGGGGCCACAGATACGCAGTATTTT.

The chain recombines TRBV28 with TRBJ2-4; TRBD2 matches at 10 bases. This CDR3 spans 17 amino acids. Germline V gives CDR1 MDHEN, CDR2 SYDVKM. V was clipped by 7 bases and J by 13 bases; unmatched bases: 22. The CDR3 DNA follows: TGTGCCAGCATTAGCGGGAGGACCCAGTATTTTTACAATGAGCAGTACTTC. Translating it yields CASISGRTQYFYNEQYF.

This clonotype was counted a few times. The chain carries TRBV5-1 and TRBJ2-2; 7 positions agree with TRBD1. The V gene end was trimmed by 4 bases and the J gene end by 0 bases; junction bases not matched to a gene: 3. Per the germline V gene, CDR1 is SGHRS and CDR2 is YFSETQ. This CDR3 has 15 amino acids. The CDR3 here is CASSRDSANTGELFF. CDR3 sequence (DNA): TGCGCCAGCAGCAGGGACAGCGCGAACACCGGGGAGCTGTTTTTT.

The rearrangement links TRBV5-1 to TRBJ2-2; 9 bases line up with TRBD1. Trimming removed 1 base from V and 4 bases from J; junction bases left unmatched: 11. The germline V gene has CDR1 SGHRS and CDR2 YFSETQ. CDR3 length: 18 residues. CDR3 loop: CASSLPQTGGRITGELFF. The CDR3 DNA sequence: TGCGCCAGCAGCTTGCCCCAGACAGGGGGTAGGATCACCGGGGAGCTGTTTTTT.

V is TRBV5-1 and J is TRBJ2-1; 15 bases match TRBD2. CDR3 size: 17 residues. Germline V gene sequence: CDR1 SGHRS, CDR2 YFSETQ. The trim removed 5 bases at V and 0 bases at J, leaving 3 bases unmatched. The CDR3: CASSGTSGRRSYNEQFF. CDR3 bases: TGCGCCAGCAGTGGGACTAGCGGGAGGCGCTCCTACAATGAGCAGTTCTTC.